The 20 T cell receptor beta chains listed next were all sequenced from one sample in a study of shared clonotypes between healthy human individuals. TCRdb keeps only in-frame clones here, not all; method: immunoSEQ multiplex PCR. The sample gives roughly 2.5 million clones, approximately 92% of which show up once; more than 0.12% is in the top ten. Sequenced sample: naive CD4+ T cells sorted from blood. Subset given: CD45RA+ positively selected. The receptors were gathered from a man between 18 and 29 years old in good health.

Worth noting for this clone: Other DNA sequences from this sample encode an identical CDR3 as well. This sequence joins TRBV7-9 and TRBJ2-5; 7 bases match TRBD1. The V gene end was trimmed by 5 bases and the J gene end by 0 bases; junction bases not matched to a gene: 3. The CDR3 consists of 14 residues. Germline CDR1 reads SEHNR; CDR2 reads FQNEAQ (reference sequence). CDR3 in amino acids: CASSLTGYQETQYF. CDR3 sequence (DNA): TGTGCCAGCAGCCTGACAGGGTACCAAGAGACCCAGTACTTC.

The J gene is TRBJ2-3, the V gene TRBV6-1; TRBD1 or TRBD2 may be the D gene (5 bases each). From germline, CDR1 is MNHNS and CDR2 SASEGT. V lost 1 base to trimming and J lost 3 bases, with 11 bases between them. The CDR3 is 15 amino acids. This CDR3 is CASSEGVGTTDTQYF. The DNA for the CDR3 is TGTGCCAGCAGTGAAGGGGTCGGGACGACAGATACGCAGTATTTT.

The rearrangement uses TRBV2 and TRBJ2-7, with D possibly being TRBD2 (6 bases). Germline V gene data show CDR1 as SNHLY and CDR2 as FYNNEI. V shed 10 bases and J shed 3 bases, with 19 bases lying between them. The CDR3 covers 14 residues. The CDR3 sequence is CATATRRAGYEQYF. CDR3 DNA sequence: TGTGCCACCGCGACTAGGAGGGCCGGCTACGAGCAGTACTTC.

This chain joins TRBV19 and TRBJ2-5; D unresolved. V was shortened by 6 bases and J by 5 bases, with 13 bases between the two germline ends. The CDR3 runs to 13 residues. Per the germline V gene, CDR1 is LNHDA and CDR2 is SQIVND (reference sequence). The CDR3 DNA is TGTGCCAGTAGCCGGGTCTACGGGGAGACCCAGTACTTC. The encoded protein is CASSRVYGETQYF.

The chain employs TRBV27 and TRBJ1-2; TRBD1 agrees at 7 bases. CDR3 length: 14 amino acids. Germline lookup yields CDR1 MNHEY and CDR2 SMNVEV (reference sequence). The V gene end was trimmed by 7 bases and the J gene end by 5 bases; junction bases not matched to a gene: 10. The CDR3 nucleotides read TGTGCCAGCAAAAGAGACAGGGCAGGTTATGGCTACACCTTC. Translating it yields CASKRDRAGYGYTF.

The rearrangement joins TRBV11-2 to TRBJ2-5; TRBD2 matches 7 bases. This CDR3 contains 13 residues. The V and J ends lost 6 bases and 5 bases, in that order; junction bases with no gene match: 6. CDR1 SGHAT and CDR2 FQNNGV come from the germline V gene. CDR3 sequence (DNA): TGTGCCAGCAGGGGGGGAGGGGAGGAGACCCAGTACTTC. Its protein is CASRGGGEETQYF.

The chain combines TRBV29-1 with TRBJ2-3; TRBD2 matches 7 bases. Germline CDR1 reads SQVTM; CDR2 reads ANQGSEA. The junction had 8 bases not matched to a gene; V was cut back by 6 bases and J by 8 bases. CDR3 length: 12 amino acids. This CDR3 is CSVNDGLGTQYF. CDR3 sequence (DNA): TGCAGCGTGAATGACGGACTAGGTACGCAGTATTTT.

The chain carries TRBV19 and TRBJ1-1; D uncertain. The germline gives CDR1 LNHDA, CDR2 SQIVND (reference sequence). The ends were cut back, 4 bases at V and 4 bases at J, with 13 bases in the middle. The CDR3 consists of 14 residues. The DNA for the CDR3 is TGTGCCAGTAGTACGAGGGAGATGAGCACTGAAGCTTTCTTT. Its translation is CASSTREMSTEAFF.

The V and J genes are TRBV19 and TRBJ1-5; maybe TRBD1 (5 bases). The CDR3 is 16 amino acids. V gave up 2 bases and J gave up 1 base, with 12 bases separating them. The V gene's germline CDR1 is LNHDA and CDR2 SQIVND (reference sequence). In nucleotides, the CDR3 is TGTGCCAGTAGTATATCGGCAGGGTCGAGCAATCAGCCCCAGCATTTT. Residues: CASSISAGSSNQPQHF.

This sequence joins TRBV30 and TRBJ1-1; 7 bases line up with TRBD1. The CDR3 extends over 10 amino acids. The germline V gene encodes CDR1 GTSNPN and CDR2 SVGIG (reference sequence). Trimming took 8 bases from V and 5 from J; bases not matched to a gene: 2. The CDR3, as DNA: TGTGCCGGGGACAGAACTGAAGCTTTCTTT. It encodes CAGDRTEAFF.

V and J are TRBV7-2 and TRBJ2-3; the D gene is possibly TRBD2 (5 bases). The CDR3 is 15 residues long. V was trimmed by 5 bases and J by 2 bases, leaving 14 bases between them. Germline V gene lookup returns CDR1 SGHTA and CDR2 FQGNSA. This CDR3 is CASSLSVANTDTQYF. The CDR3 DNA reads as TGTGCCAGCAGCCTTTCGGTAGCGAACACAGATACGCAGTATTTT.

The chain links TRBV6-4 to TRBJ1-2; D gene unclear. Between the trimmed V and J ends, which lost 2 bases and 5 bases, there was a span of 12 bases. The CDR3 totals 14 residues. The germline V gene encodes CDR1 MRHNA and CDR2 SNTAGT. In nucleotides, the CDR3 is TGTGCCAGCAGTGACAGGGATTCGGTTTATGGCTACACCTTC. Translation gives CASSDRDSVYGYTF.

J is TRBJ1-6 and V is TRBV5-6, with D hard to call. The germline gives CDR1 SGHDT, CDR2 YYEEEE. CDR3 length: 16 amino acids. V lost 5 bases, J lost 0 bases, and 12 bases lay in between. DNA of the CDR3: TGTGCCAGCAGATTGAGGTCGAGCTCCTATAATTCACCCCTCCACTTT. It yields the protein CASRLRSSSYNSPLHF.

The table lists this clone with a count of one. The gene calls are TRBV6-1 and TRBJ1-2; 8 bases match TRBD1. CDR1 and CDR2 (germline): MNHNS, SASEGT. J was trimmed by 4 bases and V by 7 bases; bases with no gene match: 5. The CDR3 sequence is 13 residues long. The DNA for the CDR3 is TGTGCCAGCAAGACAGGGGAGGGCTATGGCTACACCTTC. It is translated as CASKTGEGYGYTF.

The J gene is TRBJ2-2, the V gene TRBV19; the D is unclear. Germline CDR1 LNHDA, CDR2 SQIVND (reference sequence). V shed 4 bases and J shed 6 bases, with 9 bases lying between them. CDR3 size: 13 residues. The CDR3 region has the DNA TGTGCCAGTAGTACCTGGCGCCCCGGGGAGCTGTTTTTT. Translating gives CASSTWRPGELFF.

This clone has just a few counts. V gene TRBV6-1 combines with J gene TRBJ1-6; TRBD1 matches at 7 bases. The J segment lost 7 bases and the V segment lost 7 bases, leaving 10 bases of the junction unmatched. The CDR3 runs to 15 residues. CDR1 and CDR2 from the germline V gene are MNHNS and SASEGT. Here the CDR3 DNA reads TGTGCCAGCACCTTAGGATCAGGGGGGAATTCACCCCTCCACTTT. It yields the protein CASTLGSGGNSPLHF.

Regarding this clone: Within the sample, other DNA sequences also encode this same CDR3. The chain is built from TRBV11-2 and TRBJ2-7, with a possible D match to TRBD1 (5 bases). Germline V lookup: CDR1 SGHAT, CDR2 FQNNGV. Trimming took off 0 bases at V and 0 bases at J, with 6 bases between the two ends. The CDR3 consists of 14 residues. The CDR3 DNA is TGTGCCAGCAGCTTAGATAGGGGCTCCTACGAGCAGTACTTC. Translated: CASSLDRGSYEQYF.

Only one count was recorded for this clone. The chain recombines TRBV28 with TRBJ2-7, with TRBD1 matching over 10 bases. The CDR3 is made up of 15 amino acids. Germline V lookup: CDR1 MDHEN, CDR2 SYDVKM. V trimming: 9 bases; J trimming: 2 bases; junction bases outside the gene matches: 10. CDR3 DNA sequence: TGTGCCAGTTCGATCGGGACAGGGGAAGCCTACGAGCAGTACTTC. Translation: CASSIGTGEAYEQYF.

CDR3 coding DNA: TGTGCCAGCACCTTGGGGACAGCTACCTACCACGAGCAGTACTTC. It translates to CASTLGTATYHEQYF. The chain is built from TRBV28 and TRBJ2-7; 7 positions agree with TRBD1. Looked up from germline, CDR1 is MDHEN and CDR2 is SYDVKM. This CDR3 is 15 amino acids long. With 7 bases clipped from V and 5 bases from J, the junction kept 14 bases outside the gene matches.

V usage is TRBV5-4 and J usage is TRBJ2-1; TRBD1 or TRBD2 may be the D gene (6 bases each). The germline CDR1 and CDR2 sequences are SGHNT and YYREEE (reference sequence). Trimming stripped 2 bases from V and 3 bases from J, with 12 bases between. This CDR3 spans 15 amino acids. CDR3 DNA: TGTGCCAGCAGCTTCGGGGGCGTCGGCTACAATGAGCAGTTCTTC. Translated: CASSFGGVGYNEQFF.